Below, 8 T cell receptor beta chains from the same sample are listed, as sequenced in a study of blood T cells in healthy people across ages (dated by TCRdb to between 2015 and 2017). The library came from 5' RACE. Instrument on record: Illumina HiSeq 2500. A second roughly 7 to 11 cycle PCR used a sample-barcoded 5' primer and a J-beta primer mix. TCRdb's own reprocessing of the public reads used fastp at Q25 and MiXCR and kept productive beta chains. All rows with the same CDR3 protein become a single entry with the most common DNA and genes. The sample includes roughly 800,000 distinct CDR3 sequences, with 30% to 45% observed a single time. The top ten hold 10% to 15% of the sample. Sequenced: blood. These TCRs come from a young man in good health.

This clonotype was seen repeatedly, ten times or more. The V call is TRBV15, the J call TRBJ2-3; tentatively, D is TRBD1 (7 bases). V lost 0 bases and J lost 2, with 18 bases in between. The germline V gene has CDR1 LNHNV and CDR2 YYDKDF (reference sequence). The CDR3 is made up of 18 amino acids. The CDR3 region is CATSRDVMPGGITDTQYF. CDR3 nucleotide sequence: TGTGCCACCAGCAGAGACGTAATGCCAGGGGGGATCACAGATACGCAGTATTTT.

In DNA, the CDR3 is TGTGCCAGCAGCCAAGAGTCGACAGGGGGCGGTTGGGAGCTGTTTTTT. It translates to CASSQESTGGGWELFF. The rearrangement joins TRBV4-2 to TRBJ2-2, with 10 bases lining up with TRBD1. This CDR3 has 16 amino acids. Germline V CDR1 and CDR2: LGHNA, YNFKEQ. After removal of 0 bases from V and 9 bases from J, the junction contained 7 bases not matched to a gene.

This chain connects TRBV12-3 or TRBV12-4 to TRBJ1-1, with D tentatively TRBD1 (5 bases). The CDR3 covers 15 residues. V lost 8 bases, J lost 6 bases, and 22 bases lay in between. In DNA, the CDR3 is TGTGCCAGCTCCCCTGCTGGGACCCTTTATGCTGAAGCTTTCTTT. Its protein product is CASSPAGTLYAEAFF.

The chain links TRBV5-5 to TRBJ2-4, with D maybe TRBD1 (5 bases). V was clipped by 4 bases and J by 3 bases, with 14 bases between them. The CDR3 sequence is 15 residues long. Germline assignment: CDR1 SGHKS and CDR2 YYEKEE (reference sequence). Here the CDR3 reads CASSPGSIFKNIQYF. The CDR3 coding sequence is TGTGCCAGCAGCCCAGGGTCGATCTTCAAAAACATTCAGTACTTC.

A few counts support this clonotype. The rearrangement links TRBV14 to TRBJ1-1; TRBD1 matches at 10 bases. The CDR3 runs to 15 residues. The germline CDR1 and CDR2 sequences are SGHDN and FVKESK. The junction had 8 bases not matched to a gene; V was cut back by 0 bases and J by 10 bases. CDR3 protein: CASSQERLRTGGAFF. In DNA, the CDR3 is TGTGCCAGCAGCCAAGAGCGACTTAGGACAGGGGGAGCTTTCTTT.

V usage is TRBV6-2 or TRBV6-3 and J usage is TRBJ1-5; D is uncertain. Trimming took off 2 bases at V and 0 bases at J, with 11 bases between the two ends. The CDR3 runs to 16 residues. Per germline, CDR1 MNHEY and CDR2 SVGEGT. This CDR3 reads CASSYSPDISNQPQHF. CDR3 in DNA: TGTGCCAGCAGTTACAGCCCAGACATTAGCAATCAGCCCCAGCATTTT.

V and J are TRBV3-1 and TRBJ1-4, with 11 nucleotides matching TRBD1. The CDR3 loop spans 16 amino acids. Germline CDR1 and CDR2: LGHDT and YNNKEL (reference sequence). The V gene end was trimmed by 1 base and the J gene end by 4 bases; junction bases not matched to a gene: 2. The CDR3 nucleotides read TGTGCCAGCAGCCAAGGGACAGGGGGCGGTAATGAAAAACTGTTTTTT. This codes for CASSQGTGGGNEKLFF.

This clonotype was counted only a few times. The V call is TRBV4-1, the J call TRBJ1-1; the D is unclear. V shed 0 bases and J shed 1 base, with 12 bases lying between them. Looked up from germline, CDR1 is MGHRA and CDR2 is YSYEKL. The CDR3 loop spans 16 amino acids. The CDR3 bases are TGCGCCAGCAGCCAAGATTGGTGGCGGCCGAACACTGAAGCTTTCTTT. It yields the protein CASSQDWWRPNTEAFF.